This T cell receptor beta chain derives from a study of shared clonotypes between healthy human individuals. This clone was found once. Its specificity is unknown. The protocol was immunoSEQ multiplex PCR, while the TCRdb copy is restricted to in-frame clones and leaves out a portion. The sample consists of approximately 1,000,000 clones, approximately 80% of them appearing once. The CDR3 runs 15 residues. Germline V gives CDR1 SGHNT, CDR2 YYREEE (reference sequence). The junction had 9 bases not matched to a gene; V was cut back by 0 bases and J by 6 bases. Study conclusions and caveats: Clonotypes that were shared across a handful of donors made up approximately 5% of naive CD4 clonotypes.

The sequence was collected from a man aged 18 to 35 in good health. Some clones in this sample may be carry-over from other donors' samples. This rearrangement joins TRBV5-4 to TRBJ2-7; 7 bases agree with TRBD2. Material: memory CD4+ T cells from PBMCs. This sample's subset: CD45RA-negative fraction. CDR3 in DNA: TGTGCCAGCAGCTTGGATACGGGAGGAATATTCGAGCAGTACTTC. Its translation: CASSLDTGGIFEQYF.